The 26 T cell receptor beta chains below come from one sample, sequenced in a study of identical twins. TCRdb itself ran the 5' RACE reads through MiXCR, one entry per CDR3 protein. The sample shows about 730,000 distinct CDR3 sequences, 21% of them seen only once. The data were also submitted as part of a second study, on T cells expressing NK-cell markers.

Sample: PBMCs. These receptors were collected from a woman in her late teens or twenties in good health.

The V and J genes are TRBV9 and TRBJ2-2; 8 bases agree with TRBD2. Unmatched junction bases numbered 4, after V lost 2 bases and J lost 7 bases. There are 14 residues in the CDR3. Germline V CDR1 and CDR2: SGDLS, YYNGEE. This chain's CDR3 is CASSVGGDIGELFF. CDR3 bases: TGTGCCAGCAGCGTCGGGGGGGATATCGGGGAGCTGTTTTTT.

The V gene is TRBV6-2 or TRBV6-3, the J gene TRBJ2-1, with 12 positions matching TRBD2. V gave up 2 bases and J gave up 7 bases; unmatched junction bases: 12. This CDR3 is built from 18 residues. Germline V lookup: CDR1 MNHEY, CDR2 SVGEGT. CDR3: CASSYRIRTSGDENEQFF. CDR3 in DNA: TGTGCCAGCAGTTACAGGATTCGGACTAGCGGGGACGAAAATGAGCAGTTCTTC.

The gene calls are TRBV7-9 and TRBJ2-3; D remains ambiguous. This CDR3 region has 12 residues. V was clipped by 6 bases and J by 10 bases, with 14 bases between them. Germline-derived CDR1 and CDR2 are SEHNR and FQNEAQ (reference sequence). The CDR3 bases are TGTGCCAGCAGTTTTACGGTCGGAGCGCAGTATTTT. This translates into CASSFTVGAQYF.

This clonotype was recorded a few times. The chain is built from TRBV10-3 and TRBJ2-5; D not resolved. Germline V gene data show CDR1 as ENHRY and CDR2 as SYGVKD. This CDR3 spans 13 amino acids. Between the trimmed V and J ends, which lost 5 bases and 1 base, there was a span of 8 bases. CDR3 DNA: TGTGCCATCAGTCGGTCAGCCCAAGAGACCCAGTACTTC. It yields the protein CAISRSAQETQYF.

The chain recombines TRBV20-1 with TRBJ2-7; 7 positions match TRBD2. Germline trimming cut 6 bases from V and 2 bases from J; bases unmatched to any gene: 4. The CDR3 runs 12 residues. In germline, CDR1 is DFQATT, CDR2 SNEGSKA (reference sequence). The CDR3 bases are TGCAGTGCCGGGAGGCTCGCCTACGAGCAGTACTTC. Translation gives CSAGRLAYEQYF.

This clonotype came up many times. The V gene is TRBV12-3 or TRBV12-4, the J gene TRBJ1-2, with D possibly TRBD1 on 6 matching bases. The CDR3 contains 17 residues. Trimming took off 6 bases at V and 0 bases at J, with 20 bases between the two ends. CDR3 sequence: CASSPVGGFPANYGYTF. The CDR3 DNA reads as TGTGCCAGCAGCCCGGTGGGGGGCTTTCCAGCTAACTATGGCTACACCTTC.

This sequence joins TRBV6-2 or TRBV6-3 and TRBJ2-7; D remains ambiguous. Germline values: CDR1 MNHEY, CDR2 SVGEGT. V lost 5 bases to trimming and J lost 2 bases, with 10 bases between them. CDR3 size: 13 residues. CDR3 sequence: CASSIELPYEQYF. The CDR3 DNA reads as TGTGCCAGCAGTATAGAGTTACCCTACGAGCAGTACTTC.

The chain combines TRBV10-3 with TRBJ2-3, with D hard to call. Germline V gene sequence: CDR1 ENHRY, CDR2 SYGVKD. The germline V and J ends were trimmed by 3 bases and 0 bases, with 1 base remaining between them. This CDR3 contains 12 residues. CDR3 protein: CAISDSTDTQYF. Here the CDR3 DNA reads TGTGCCATCAGTGACAGCACAGATACGCAGTATTTT.

The V call is TRBV5-1, the J call TRBJ2-5; D might be TRBD1 (5 bases). Germline assignment: CDR1 SGHRS and CDR2 YFSETQ. The CDR3 contains 13 residues. Trimming removed 6 bases at V and 5 bases at J, with 14 bases between. The CDR3 is CASNGRAEETQYF. The DNA for the CDR3 is TGCGCCAGCAACGGCAGGGCCGAGGAGACCCAGTACTTC.

This clonotype turned up a few times. The chain recombines TRBV7-6 with TRBJ2-7; TRBD1 aligns across 11 bases. Per the germline V gene, CDR1 is SGHVS and CDR2 is FNYEAQ. This CDR3 comprises 16 residues. V gave up 3 bases and J gave up 2 bases; unmatched junction bases: 6. DNA of the CDR3: TGTGCCAGCAGCTTGGTGGGACAGGGGGGGACCTACGAGCAGTACTTC. Protein: CASSLVGQGGTYEQYF.

The rearrangement joins TRBV7-2 to TRBJ2-5, with TRBD2 matching over 7 bases. CDR1 is SGHTA and CDR2 is FQGNSA in the germline V gene. Unmatched junction bases numbered 4, after V lost 4 bases and J lost 2 bases. The CDR3 is 14 amino acids. The DNA of the CDR3 is TGTGCCAGCAGCTGGGGAGGGGTTCAAGAGACCCAGTACTTC. Residues: CASSWGGVQETQYF.

This clonotype was observed many times. The rearrangement uses TRBV4-2 and TRBJ2-1; 7 bases fit TRBD1. This CDR3 spans 13 amino acids. Germline CDR1 LGHNA, CDR2 YNFKEQ. V lost 0 bases and J lost 10; bases outside the gene matches: 3. CDR3 in DNA: TGTGCCAGCAGCCAAGAAGGGGGCGGGGAGCAGTTCTTC. It encodes CASSQEGGGEQFF.

The chain uses TRBV5-6 and TRBJ2-1, with 8 positions matching TRBD2. The CDR3 covers 16 residues. The V and J ends lost 4 bases and 0 bases, in that order; junction bases with no gene match: 6. CDR1 SGHDT and CDR2 YYEEEE come from the germline V gene. This CDR3 is CASSATSGYSYNEQFF. In DNA, the CDR3 is TGTGCCAGCAGCGCCACTAGCGGCTACTCCTACAATGAGCAGTTCTTC.

This clonotype was recorded a few times. The V gene is TRBV20-1, the J gene TRBJ2-1; the D gene is possibly TRBD2 (6 bases). The germline gives CDR1 DFQATT, CDR2 SNEGSKA (reference sequence). The V end was cut by 6 bases, the J end by 0 bases, with 15 bases between. This CDR3 comprises 15 residues. The CDR3 loop is CSAETGGSSYNEQFF. Written as DNA, the CDR3 is TGCAGTGCCGAAACCGGGGGAAGCTCCTACAATGAGCAGTTCTTC.

This rearrangement joins TRBV9 to TRBJ2-1; D is undetermined. V shed 0 bases and J shed 8 bases, with 12 bases lying between them. The CDR3 covers 14 residues. Germline CDR1 is SGDLS and CDR2 is YYNGEE. The CDR3 reads CASSVDGLMDEQFF. The CDR3 DNA reads TGTGCCAGCAGCGTAGATGGTCTTATGGATGAGCAGTTCTTC.

The chain combines TRBV3-1 with TRBJ1-5; 7 positions agree with TRBD1. The CDR3 runs to 14 residues. Germline V gives CDR1 LGHDT, CDR2 YNNKEL (reference sequence). The junction had 6 bases not matched to a gene; V was cut back by 4 bases and J by 6 bases. This CDR3 reads CASSPQGFGQPQHF. The CDR3 nucleotides are TGTGCCAGCAGCCCACAGGGGTTCGGTCAGCCCCAGCATTTT.

V gene TRBV29-1 combines with J gene TRBJ2-2; D uncertain. This CDR3 has 11 residues. CDR1 and CDR2 (germline): SQVTM, ANQGSEA. The ends were cut back, 5 bases at V and 6 bases at J, with 7 bases in the middle. In DNA form, the CDR3 reads TGCAGCGTTACAGCCGCCGGGGAGCTGTTTTTT. Protein: CSVTAAGELFF.

The chain carries TRBV5-5 and TRBJ2-3, with D possibly TRBD2 on 5 matching bases. There are 15 residues in the CDR3. Germline CDR1 is SGHKS and CDR2 is YYEKEE (reference sequence). V lost 4 bases to trimming and J lost 1 base, with 13 bases between them. CDR3 sequence: CASSAWGARTDTQYF. As DNA, the CDR3 is TGTGCCAGCAGCGCGTGGGGAGCCCGCACAGATACGCAGTATTTT.

This clonotype was found many times. V and J are TRBV29-1 and TRBJ1-2; D is possibly TRBD1 (6 bases). The ends were cut back, 2 bases at V and 7 bases at J, with 11 bases in the middle. CDR3 length: 12 residues. In germline, CDR1 is SQVTM, CDR2 ANQGSEA. CDR3 region: CSVERQEGGYTF. In nucleotides, the CDR3 is TGCAGCGTTGAAAGACAGGAGGGTGGCTACACCTTC.

This chain joins TRBV6-5 and TRBJ2-1; D remains unclear. CDR3 length: 11 amino acids. Between the trimmed V and J ends, which lost 7 bases and 4 bases, there was a span of 5 bases. Germline CDR1 MNHEY, CDR2 SVGAGI. CDR3 loop: CASTMYNEQFF. CDR3 bases: TGTGCCAGCACCATGTACAATGAGCAGTTCTTC.

This clonotype has only a few counts. V usage is TRBV9 and J usage is TRBJ2-2; 8 bases agree with TRBD2. V was clipped by 0 bases and J by 1 base; unmatched bases: 5. This CDR3 contains 17 residues. The germline CDR1 and CDR2 sequences are SGDLS and YYNGEE. The CDR3 reads CASSVDREGRNTGELFF. CDR3 coding DNA: TGTGCCAGCAGCGTAGATCGGGAGGGGAGGAACACCGGGGAGCTGTTTTTT.

This chain joins TRBV11-2 and TRBJ2-1; D not resolved. Trimming took 6 bases from V and 2 from J, leaving 14 bases between them. CDR1 and CDR2 from the germline V gene are SGHAT and FQNNGV. The length of the CDR3 is 15 residues. The CDR3, as DNA: TGTGCCAGCAGTTCCGGACCGCAAACCTACAATGAGCAGTTCTTC. It is translated as CASSSGPQTYNEQFF.

Many counts were recorded for this clonotype. The chain recombines TRBV6-1 with TRBJ2-2; TRBD2 aligns across 7 bases. Looked up from germline, CDR1 is MNHNS and CDR2 is SASEGT. Unmatched junction bases numbered 4, after V lost 6 bases and J lost 0 bases. This CDR3 is 15 amino acids long. The CDR3, as DNA: TGTGCCAGCAGCCAAACTAGCGCGAACACCGGGGAGCTGTTTTTT. This encodes CASSQTSANTGELFF.

The CDR3 loop is CASSVGPGNTEAFF. The CDR3 coding sequence is TGTGCCAGCAGCGTAGGCCCGGGGAACACTGAAGCTTTCTTT. V and J are TRBV9 and TRBJ1-1; D is uncertain. CDR1 SGDLS and CDR2 YYNGEE come from the germline V gene. This CDR3 contains 14 residues. V was shortened by 0 bases and J by 1 base, with 7 bases between the two germline ends.

This chain uses TRBV12-3 or TRBV12-4 with TRBJ2-1; perhaps TRBD1 as D (6 bases). The ends were cut back, 9 bases at V and 8 bases at J, with 17 bases in the middle. The CDR3 covers 13 residues. Here the CDR3 reads CASQGRTGHEQFF. As DNA, the CDR3 is TGTGCCAGTCAGGGGAGAACCGGGCATGAGCAGTTCTTC.

DNA of the CDR3: TGTGCCAGCAGCGTATCAGCGGGGGTGGGCTACAATGAGCAGTTCTTC. Its translation is CASSVSAGVGYNEQFF. The genes are TRBV9 and TRBJ2-1, with 8 bases identical to TRBD2. CDR1 is SGDLS, CDR2 YYNGEE, per germline. Trimming took 1 base from V and 3 from J; bases not matched to a gene: 6. The CDR3 loop spans 16 amino acids.